This entry is about one TCR beta chain. TCRdb's copy holds only in-frame clones and misses some; the assay was immunoSEQ multiplex PCR. The sample holds 60,000 to 100,000 clones, approximately 90% seen once. Germline CDR1 reads LNHDA; CDR2 reads SQIVND (reference sequence). V lost 4 bases and J lost 0, with 19 bases in between. CDR3 length: 17 amino acids. These data are taken from a study of control samples from healthy donors and cancer patients. The receptor's source is a man in his forties or fifties in good health. The specimen sequenced was blood. The rearrangement links TRBV19 to TRBJ2-7; TRBD1 or TRBD2 may be the D gene (5 bases each). CDR3 residues: CASSRKGTASSSYEQYF. For the CDR3, the DNA is TGTGCCAGTAGTAGAAAAGGGACGGCTAGTAGCTCCTACGAGCAGTACTTC.